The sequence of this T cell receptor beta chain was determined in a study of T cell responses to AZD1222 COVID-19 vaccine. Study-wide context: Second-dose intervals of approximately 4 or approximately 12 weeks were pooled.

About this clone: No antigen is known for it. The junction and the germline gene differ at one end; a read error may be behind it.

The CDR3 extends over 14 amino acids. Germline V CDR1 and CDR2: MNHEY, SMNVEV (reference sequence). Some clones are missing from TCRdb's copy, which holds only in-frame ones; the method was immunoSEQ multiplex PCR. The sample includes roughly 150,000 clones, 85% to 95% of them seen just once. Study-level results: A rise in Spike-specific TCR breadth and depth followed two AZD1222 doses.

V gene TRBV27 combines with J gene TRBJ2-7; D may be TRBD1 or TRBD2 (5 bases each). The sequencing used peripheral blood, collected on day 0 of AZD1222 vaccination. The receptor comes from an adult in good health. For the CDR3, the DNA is TGTGCCAACAGTTTAGAGGGGCCAGACTACGAGCAGTACTTC. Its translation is CANSLEGPDYEQYF.